This T cell receptor (beta chain) derives from a study of blood T cell repertoires in COVID-19. The method was immunoSEQ multiplex PCR; TCRdb's version includes in-frame clones alone and lacks a portion of them. The sample consists of approximately 240,000 clones, around four fifths of them appearing once. V trimming: 1 base; J trimming: 5 bases; junction bases outside the gene matches: 3. Germline V gives CDR1 SGDLS, CDR2 YYNGEE. The CDR3 has 15 residues. J is TRBJ2-2 and V is TRBV9, with TRBD1 matching 9 bases. The source is a man aged 50 to 60 with acute or convalescent COVID-19. Sequencing was done on a sample of peripheral blood. The CDR3 sequence: CASSVSGTGTGELFF. CDR3 sequence (DNA): TGTGCCAGCAGCGTATCCGGGACAGGGACCGGGGAGCTGTTTTTT.